This T cell receptor beta chain emerged from a study of CD8 T cells in ankylosing spondylitis. Study results and limitations: From matched ankylosing spondylitis synovial fluid, disease-linked clones were reportedly recovered at significantly enriched levels. It appeared that ankylosing spondylitis blood was characterized by a TCR beta motif of 8 or 9 highly homologous variants.

The V end lost 0 bases, the J end lost 5 bases, and 14 bases lay between the germline ends. The CDR3 contains 16 residues. Germline CDR1 is LGHDT and CDR2 is YNNKEL (reference sequence). This clonotype was seen a few times. Its antigen is not identified. It was by quantitative 5'-RACE with molecular barcodes that TCR beta libraries were made. TCRdb called the 5' RACE reads again in MiXCR, with one record for every CDR3 protein. The top ten hold under 35% of the sample, which has 150,000 to 200,000 distinct CDR3 sequences, 9.5% to 13% seen once. The chain couples TRBV3-1 to TRBJ2-1, with TRBD2 as a possible D gene (6 bases). This sequence originates from a male donor with ankylosing spondylitis or in good health (not recorded which). The specimen sequenced was blood, either unsorted or a sorted T cell fraction (not recorded which). CDR3 sequence: CASSQEKAGRDNEQFF. The CDR3 region has the DNA TGTGCCAGCAGCCAAGAAAAAGCGGGTCGCGACAATGAGCAGTTCTTC.